Described below is a single TCR beta chain sequence and its context. This sample was included in a study of control samples from healthy donors and cancer patients. Germline lookup yields CDR1 GTSNPN and CDR2 SVGIG (reference sequence). Trimming cost V 4 bases and J 4 bases, with 14 bases left between them. The CDR3 is 14 residues long. TCRdb's copy holds only in-frame clones and misses some; the assay was immunoSEQ multiplex PCR. The sample records fewer than 60,000 clones, just over 85% being singletons. The origin of this receptor is a woman aged 45-65 years with lung cancer. Sequencing was done on a sample of PBMCs. The chain carries TRBV30 and TRBJ1-3; tentative D call: TRBD1 (5 bases). In nucleotides, the CDR3 is TGTGCCTGGAATCCGGGGCTTGGGGGAAACACCATATATTTT. It specifies CAWNPGLGGNTIYF.